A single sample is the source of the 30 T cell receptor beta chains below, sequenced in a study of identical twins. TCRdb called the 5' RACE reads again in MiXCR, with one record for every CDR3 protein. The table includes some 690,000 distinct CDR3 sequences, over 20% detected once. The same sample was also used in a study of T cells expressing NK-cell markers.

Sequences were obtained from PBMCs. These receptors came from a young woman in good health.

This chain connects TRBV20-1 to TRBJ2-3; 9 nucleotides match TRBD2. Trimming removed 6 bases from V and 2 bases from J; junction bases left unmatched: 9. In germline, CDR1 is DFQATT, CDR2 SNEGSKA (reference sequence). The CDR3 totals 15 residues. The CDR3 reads CSAAGLAQFTDTQYF. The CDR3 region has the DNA TGCAGTGCGGCGGGACTAGCCCAGTTCACAGATACGCAGTATTTT.

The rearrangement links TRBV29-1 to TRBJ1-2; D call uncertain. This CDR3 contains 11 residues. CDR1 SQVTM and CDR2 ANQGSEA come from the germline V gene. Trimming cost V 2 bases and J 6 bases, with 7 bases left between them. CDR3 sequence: CSVERGNGYTF. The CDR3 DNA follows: TGCAGCGTTGAACGAGGGAATGGCTACACCTTC.

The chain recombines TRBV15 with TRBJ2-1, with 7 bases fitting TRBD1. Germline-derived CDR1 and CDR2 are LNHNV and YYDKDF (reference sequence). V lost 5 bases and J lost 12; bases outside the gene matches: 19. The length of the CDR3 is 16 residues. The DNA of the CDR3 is TGTGCCACCAGCGGAAGGGACAGCCGAGTCTCTTGGTGGCAGTTCTTC. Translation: CATSGRDSRVSWWQFF. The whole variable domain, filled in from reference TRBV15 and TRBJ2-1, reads DAMVIQNPRYQVTQFGKPVTLSCSQTLNHNVMYWYQQKSSQAPKLLFHYYDKDFNNEADTPDNFQSRRPNTSFCFLDIRSPGLGDTAMYLCATSGRDSRVSWWQFFGPGTRLTVL.

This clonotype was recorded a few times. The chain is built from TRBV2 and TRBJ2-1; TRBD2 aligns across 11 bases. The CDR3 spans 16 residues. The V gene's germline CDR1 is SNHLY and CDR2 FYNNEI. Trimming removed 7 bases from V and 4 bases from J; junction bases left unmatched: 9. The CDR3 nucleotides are TGTGCCAGCAAGGTGGCTAGCGGGGGGACGTACAATGAGCAGTTCTTC. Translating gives CASKVASGGTYNEQFF. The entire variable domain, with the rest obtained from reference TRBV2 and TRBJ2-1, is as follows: EPEVTQTPSHQVTQMGQEVILRCVPISNHLYFYWYRQILGQKVEFLVSFYNNEISEKSEIFDDQFSVERPDGSNFTLKIRSTKLEDSAMYFCASKVASGGTYNEQFFGPGTRLTVL.

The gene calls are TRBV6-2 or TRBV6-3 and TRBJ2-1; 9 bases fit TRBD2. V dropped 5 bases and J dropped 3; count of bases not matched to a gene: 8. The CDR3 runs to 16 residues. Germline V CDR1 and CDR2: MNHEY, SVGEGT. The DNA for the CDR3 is TGTGCCAGCAGTCCTCGGGGAGCGGGAGGCTACAATGAGCAGTTCTTC. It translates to CASSPRGAGGYNEQFF.

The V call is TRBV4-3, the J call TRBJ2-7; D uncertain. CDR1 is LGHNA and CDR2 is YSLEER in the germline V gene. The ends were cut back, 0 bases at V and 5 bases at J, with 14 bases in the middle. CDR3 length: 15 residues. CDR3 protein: CASSQDTDRRNEQYF. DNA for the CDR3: TGCGCCAGCAGCCAAGACACTGATAGGAGAAACGAGCAGTACTTC.

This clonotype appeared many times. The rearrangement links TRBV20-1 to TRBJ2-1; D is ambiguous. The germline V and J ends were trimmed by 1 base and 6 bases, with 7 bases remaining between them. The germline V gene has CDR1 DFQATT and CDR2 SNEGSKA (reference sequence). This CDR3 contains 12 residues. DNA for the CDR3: TGCAGTGCTAGAGGGGCGGCCAATGAGCAGTTCTTC. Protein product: CSARGAANEQFF.

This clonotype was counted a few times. This CDR3 is CASSWRTEQFF. CDR3 in DNA: TGTGCCAGCAGCTGGAGGACAGAGCAGTTCTTC. The chain uses TRBV7-2 and TRBJ2-1, with D perhaps matching TRBD1 or TRBD2 (5 bases each). V was trimmed by 4 bases and J by 10 bases, leaving 8 bases between them. CDR3 length: 11 amino acids. Germline loops: CDR1 SGHTA, CDR2 FQGNSA.

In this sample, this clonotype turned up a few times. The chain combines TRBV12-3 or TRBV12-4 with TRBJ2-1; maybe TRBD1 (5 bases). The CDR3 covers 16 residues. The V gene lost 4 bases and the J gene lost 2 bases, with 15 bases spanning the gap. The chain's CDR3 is CASSSTRQRPYNEQFF. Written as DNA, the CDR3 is TGTGCCAGCAGTTCTACCCGACAGAGACCCTACAATGAGCAGTTCTTC.

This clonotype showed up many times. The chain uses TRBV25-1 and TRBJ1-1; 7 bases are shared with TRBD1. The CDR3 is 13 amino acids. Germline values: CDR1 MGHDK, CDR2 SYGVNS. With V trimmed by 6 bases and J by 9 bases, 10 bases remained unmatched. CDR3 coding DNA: TGTGCCAGCAGCGAACCGGGACAGACAAAAGCTTTCTTT. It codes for CASSEPGQTKAFF. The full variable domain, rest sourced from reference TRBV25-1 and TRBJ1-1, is EADIYQTPRYLVIGTGKKITLECSQTMGHDKMYWYQQDPGMELHLIHYSYGVNSTEKGDLSSESTVSRIRTEHFPLTLESARPSHTSQYLCASSEPGQTKAFFGQGTRLTVV.

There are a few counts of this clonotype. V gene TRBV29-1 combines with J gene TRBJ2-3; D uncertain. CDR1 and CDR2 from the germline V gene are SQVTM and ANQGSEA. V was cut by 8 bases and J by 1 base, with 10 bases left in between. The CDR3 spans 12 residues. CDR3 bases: TGCAGCTTCCACCCGGGCACAGATACGCAGTATTTT. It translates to CSFHPGTDTQYF.

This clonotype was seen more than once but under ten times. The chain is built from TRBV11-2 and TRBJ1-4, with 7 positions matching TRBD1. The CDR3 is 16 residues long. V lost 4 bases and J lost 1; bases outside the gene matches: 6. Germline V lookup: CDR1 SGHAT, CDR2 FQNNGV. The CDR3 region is CASSYRQGQTNEKLFF. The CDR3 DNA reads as TGTGCCAGCAGCTATCGACAGGGCCAAACTAATGAAAAACTGTTTTTT.

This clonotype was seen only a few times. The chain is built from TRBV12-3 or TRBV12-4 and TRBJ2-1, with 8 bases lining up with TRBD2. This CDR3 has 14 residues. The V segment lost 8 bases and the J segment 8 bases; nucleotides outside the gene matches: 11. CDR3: CASGPGGPLYEQFF. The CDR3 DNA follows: TGTGCCAGCGGCCCGGGGGGGCCCCTCTATGAGCAGTTCTTC.

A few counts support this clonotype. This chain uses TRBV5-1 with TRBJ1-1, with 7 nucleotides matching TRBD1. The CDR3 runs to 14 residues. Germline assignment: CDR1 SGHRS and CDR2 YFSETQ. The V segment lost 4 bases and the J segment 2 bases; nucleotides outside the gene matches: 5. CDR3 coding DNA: TGCGCCAGCAGCACGACAGGGTCAAACACTGAAGCTTTCTTT. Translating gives CASSTTGSNTEAFF.

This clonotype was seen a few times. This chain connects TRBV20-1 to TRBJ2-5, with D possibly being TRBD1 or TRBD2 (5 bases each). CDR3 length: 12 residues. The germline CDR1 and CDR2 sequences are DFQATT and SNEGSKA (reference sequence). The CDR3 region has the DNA TGCAGCGTCGGGACCTCCAGGGAGACCCAGTACTTC. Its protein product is CSVGTSRETQYF.

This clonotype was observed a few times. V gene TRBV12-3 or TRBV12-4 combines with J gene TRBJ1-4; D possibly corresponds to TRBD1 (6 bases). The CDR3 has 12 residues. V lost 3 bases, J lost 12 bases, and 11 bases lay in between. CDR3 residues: CASSLGAVELFF. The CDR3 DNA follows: TGTGCCAGCAGTTTGGGGGCGGTCGAACTGTTTTTT.

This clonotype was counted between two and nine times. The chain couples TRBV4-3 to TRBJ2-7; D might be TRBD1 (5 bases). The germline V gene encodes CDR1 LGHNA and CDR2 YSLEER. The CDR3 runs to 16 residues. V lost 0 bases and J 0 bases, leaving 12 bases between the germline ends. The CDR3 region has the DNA TGCGCCAGCAGCCAAGAGGGGCCCCCAAGCTCCTACGAGCAGTACTTC. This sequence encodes CASSQEGPPSSYEQYF.

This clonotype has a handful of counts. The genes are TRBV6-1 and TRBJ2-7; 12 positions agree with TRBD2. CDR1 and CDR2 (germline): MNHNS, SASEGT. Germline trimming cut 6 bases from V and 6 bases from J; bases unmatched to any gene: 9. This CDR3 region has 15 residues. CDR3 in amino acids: CASRRLAGAAGEQYF. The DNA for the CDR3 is TGTGCCAGCAGGAGACTAGCGGGGGCCGCGGGCGAGCAGTACTTC.

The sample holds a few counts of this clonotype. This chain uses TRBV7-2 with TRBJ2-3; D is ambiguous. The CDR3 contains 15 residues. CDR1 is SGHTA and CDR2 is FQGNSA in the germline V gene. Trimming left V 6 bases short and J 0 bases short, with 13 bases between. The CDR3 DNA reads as TGTGCCAGCAGTTTGGGTCCCACTAGCACAGATACGCAGTATTTT. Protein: CASSLGPTSTDTQYF. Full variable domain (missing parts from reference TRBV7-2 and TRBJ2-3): GAGVSQSPSNKVTEKGKDVELRCDPISGHTALYWYRQSLGQGLEFLIYFQGNSAPDKSGLPSDRFSAERTGGSVSTLTIQRTQQEDSAVYLCASSLGPTSTDTQYFGPGTRLTVL.

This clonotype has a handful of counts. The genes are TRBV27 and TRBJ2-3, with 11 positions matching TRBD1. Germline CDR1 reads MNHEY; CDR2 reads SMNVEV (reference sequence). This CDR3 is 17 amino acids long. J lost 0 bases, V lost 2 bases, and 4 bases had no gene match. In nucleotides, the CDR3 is TGTGCCAGCAGTTTAGTCGGGACAGGGGGTAGCACAGATACGCAGTATTTT. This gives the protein CASSLVGTGGSTDTQYF.

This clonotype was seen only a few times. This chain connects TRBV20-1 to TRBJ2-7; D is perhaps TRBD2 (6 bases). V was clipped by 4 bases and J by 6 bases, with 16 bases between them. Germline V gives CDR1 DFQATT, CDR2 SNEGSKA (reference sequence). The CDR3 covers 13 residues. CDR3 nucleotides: TGCAGTGCTACCCCCCCGGGAGTAGGCGAGCAGTACTTC. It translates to CSATPPGVGEQYF.

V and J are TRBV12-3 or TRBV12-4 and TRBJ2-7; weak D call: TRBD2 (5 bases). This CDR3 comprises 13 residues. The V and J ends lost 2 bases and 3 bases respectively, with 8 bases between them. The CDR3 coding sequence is TGTGCCAGCAGTTTATCTAGCATCTACGAGCAGTACTTC. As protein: CASSLSSIYEQYF.

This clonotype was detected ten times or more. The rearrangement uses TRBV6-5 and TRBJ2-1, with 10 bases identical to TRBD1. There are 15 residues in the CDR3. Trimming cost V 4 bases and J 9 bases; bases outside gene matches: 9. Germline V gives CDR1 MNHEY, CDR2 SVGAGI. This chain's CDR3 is CASSFLGTGDVEQFF. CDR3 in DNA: TGTGCCAGCAGTTTCCTCGGGACAGGGGACGTTGAGCAGTTCTTC.

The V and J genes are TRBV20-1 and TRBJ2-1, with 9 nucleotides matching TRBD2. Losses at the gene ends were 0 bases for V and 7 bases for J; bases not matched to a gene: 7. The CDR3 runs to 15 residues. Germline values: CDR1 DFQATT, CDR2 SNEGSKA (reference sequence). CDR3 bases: TGCAGTGCTAGAGATAGTAGCGGGAGACCGAATGAGCAGTTCTTC. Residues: CSARDSSGRPNEQFF.

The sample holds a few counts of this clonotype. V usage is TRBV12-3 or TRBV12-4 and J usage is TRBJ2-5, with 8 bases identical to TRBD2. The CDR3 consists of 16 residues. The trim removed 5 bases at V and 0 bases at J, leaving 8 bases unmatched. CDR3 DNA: TGTGCCAGCAGTCCAGGACTAGCCCGGTACCAAGAGACCCAGTACTTC. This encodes CASSPGLARYQETQYF.

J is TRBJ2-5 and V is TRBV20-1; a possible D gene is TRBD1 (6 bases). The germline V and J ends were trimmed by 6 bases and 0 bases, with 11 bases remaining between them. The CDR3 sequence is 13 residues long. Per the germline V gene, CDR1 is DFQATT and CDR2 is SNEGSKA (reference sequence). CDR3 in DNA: TGCAGTGCCAAAGGACAGAACCAAGAGACCCAGTACTTC. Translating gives CSAKGQNQETQYF.

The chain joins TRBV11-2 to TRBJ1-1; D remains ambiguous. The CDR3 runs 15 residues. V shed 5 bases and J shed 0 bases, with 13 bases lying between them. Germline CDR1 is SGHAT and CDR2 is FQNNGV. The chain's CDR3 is CASSVSADMNTEAFF. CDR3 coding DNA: TGTGCCAGCAGCGTAAGCGCTGACATGAACACTGAAGCTTTCTTT.

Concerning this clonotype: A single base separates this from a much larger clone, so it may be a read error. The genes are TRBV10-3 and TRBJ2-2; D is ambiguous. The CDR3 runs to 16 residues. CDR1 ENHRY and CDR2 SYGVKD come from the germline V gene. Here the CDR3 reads CAISESNKGNTRELFF. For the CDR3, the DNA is TGTGCCATCAGTGAGTCGAATAAAGGGAACACCAGGGAGCTGTTTTTT.

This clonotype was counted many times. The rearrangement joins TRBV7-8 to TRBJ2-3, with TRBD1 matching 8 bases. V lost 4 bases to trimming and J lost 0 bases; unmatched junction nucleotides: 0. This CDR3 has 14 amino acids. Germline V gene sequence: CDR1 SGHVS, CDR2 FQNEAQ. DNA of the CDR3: TGTGCCAGCAGCTGGGACAGGAGCACAGATACGCAGTATTTT. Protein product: CASSWDRSTDTQYF.

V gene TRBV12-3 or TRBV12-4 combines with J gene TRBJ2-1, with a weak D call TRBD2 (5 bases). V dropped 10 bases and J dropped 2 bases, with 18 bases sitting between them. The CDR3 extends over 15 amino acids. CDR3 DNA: TGTGCCACCCAGGCGGGCCTACCTCCCTACAATGAGCAGTTCTTC. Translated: CATQAGLPPYNEQFF.